The 21 T cell receptor beta chains in this list originate from one sample, sequenced in a study of T cell responses to AZD1222 COVID-19 vaccine. The repertoire was sequenced with immunoSEQ multiplex PCR; TCRdb's copy has only in-frame clones and lacks some. This sample has some 97,000 clones; about 87% occur once, and the top ten carry about 3%. Sample: peripheral blood, taken on day 0 of AZD1222 vaccination. All receptors come from an adult in good health.

The rearrangement links TRBV12-3 or TRBV12-4 to TRBJ1-3; 7 nucleotides match TRBD1. After removal of 6 bases from V and 4 bases from J, the junction contained 3 bases not matched to a gene. The CDR3 contains 13 residues. In nucleotides, the CDR3 is TGTGCCAGCAGCCCGGGACAGGGAAACACCATATATTTT. It codes for CASSPGQGNTIYF.

For this clone: One end of the junction does not line up with germline, which may come from a read error. V and J are TRBV27 and TRBJ1-5; TRBD1 agrees at 8 bases. The CDR3 covers 15 residues. From germline, CDR1 is MNHEY and CDR2 SMNVEV (reference sequence). CDR3 bases: TGTGCCAACTGCAGGGGGCAATATAGCTATCAGCCCCAGCATTTT. This translates into CANCRGQYSYQPQHF.

The rearrangement links TRBV4-3 to TRBJ2-1; D perhaps matches TRBD2 (6 bases). Looked up from germline, CDR1 is LGHNA and CDR2 is YSLEER. V shed 4 bases and J shed 12 bases, with 16 bases lying between them. The CDR3 runs 13 residues. The CDR3: CASSLRWGELQFF. In nucleotides, the CDR3 is TGCGCCAGCAGCCTAAGATGGGGGGAGCTGCAGTTCTTC.

In this sample, this clone turned up once. The chain recombines TRBV20-1 with TRBJ1-5; 8 bases are shared with TRBD1. In germline, CDR1 is DFQATT, CDR2 SNEGSKA (reference sequence). CDR3 length equals 10 residues. V was clipped by 6 bases and J by 13 bases; unmatched bases: 5. The CDR3 sequence is CSAPYRGQHF. The CDR3 DNA is TGCAGTGCCCCTTACAGGGGGCAGCATTTT.

V gene TRBV9 combines with J gene TRBJ1-1, with TRBD1 identical over 7 bases. The V gene end was trimmed by 4 bases and the J gene end by 3 bases; junction bases not matched to a gene: 12. The CDR3 covers 16 residues. Germline V gene data show CDR1 as SGDLS and CDR2 as YYNGEE. The DNA for the CDR3 is TGTGCCAGCAGCTCTTTACAGGGGAGGTTGGACACTGAAGCTTTCTTT. Its protein product is CASSSLQGRLDTEAFF.

The V and J genes are TRBV11-1 and TRBJ1-1; D perhaps matches TRBD1 (5 bases). This CDR3 region has 14 residues. The V gene lost 3 bases and the J gene lost 1 base, with 9 bases spanning the gap. Germline V gives CDR1 SGHAT, CDR2 FQDESV (reference sequence). CDR3 protein: CASSFNQGNTEAFF. The DNA of the CDR3 is TGTGCCAGCAGCTTCAATCAGGGGAACACTGAAGCTTTCTTT.

This chain joins TRBV28 and TRBJ1-6; 10 bases map to TRBD1. Germline V gene lookup returns CDR1 MDHEN and CDR2 SYDVKM. Trimming cost V 2 bases and J 9 bases; bases outside gene matches: 7. CDR3 size: 16 residues. The DNA for the CDR3 is TGTGCCAGCAGTTTAGGACCGGGACAGGGGTTTTCACCCCTCCACTTT. It specifies CASSLGPGQGFSPLHF.

The chain combines TRBV9 with TRBJ2-7; 9 bases line up with TRBD2. The germline V gene encodes CDR1 SGDLS and CDR2 YYNGEE. J was trimmed by 4 bases and V by 0 bases; bases with no gene match: 2. The CDR3 extends over 14 amino acids. The CDR3 is CASSVGLAGYEQYF. Here the CDR3 DNA reads TGTGCCAGCAGCGTAGGGCTAGCGGGGTACGAGCAGTACTTC.

Regarding this clone: This is likely a read error, given that the CDR3 carries no conserved phenylalanine or tryptophan at its end. The DNA is omitted, as the CDR3 cannot be located on it reliably, and the CDR3 follows TCRdb's listing. The V gene is TRBV4-2, the J gene TRBJ1-2; the D segment call TRBD1 is taken from the table without a DNA check. The CDR3 region is 15 residues in length, termini included. Germline CDR1 is LGHNA and CDR2 is YNFKEQ. The CDR3 is CASSQDGQGQPKPTY.

V is TRBV18 and J is TRBJ2-7; D not resolved. CDR3 length: 14 amino acids. CDR1 is KGHSH and CDR2 is LQKENI in the germline V gene. Trimming cost V 0 bases and J 11 bases, with 17 bases left between them. The CDR3 sequence is CASSPPAGTPLKYF. The CDR3 DNA is TGTGCCAGCTCACCACCGGCAGGTACCCCTCTAAAGTACTTC. Variable domain in full (rest from reference TRBV18 and TRBJ2-7): NAGVMQNPRHLVRRRGQEARLRCSPMKGHSHVYWYRQLPEEGLKFMVYLQKENIIDESGMPKERFSAEFPKEGPSILRIQQVVRGDSAAYFCASSPPAGTPLKYFGPGTRLTVT.

CDR3 coding DNA: TGTGCCAGCAGCCCCGGTGGCGGGGGGTTCCTGACCCAGTACTTC. This codes for CASSPGGGGFLTQYF. The J gene is TRBJ2-5, the V gene TRBV9; the match to TRBD2 covers 8 bases. V lost 4 bases and J lost 7; bases outside the gene matches: 12. The CDR3 has 15 residues. CDR1 and CDR2 (germline): SGDLS, YYNGEE.

DNA for the CDR3: TGTGCCGGCCGGACAGTGGGTAATTCACCCCTCCACTTT. It translates to CAGRTVGNSPLHF. The genes are TRBV28 and TRBJ1-6; weak D call: TRBD1 (6 bases). CDR3 length: 13 residues. V dropped 11 bases and J dropped 6 bases, with 14 bases sitting between them. Germline V gives CDR1 MDHEN, CDR2 SYDVKM.

The chain couples TRBV7-2 to TRBJ1-2; D is undetermined. Per germline, CDR1 SGHTA and CDR2 FQGNSA. CDR3 length: 17 residues. Trimming pared 1 base from V and 6 bases from J, leaving 21 bases between. DNA for the CDR3: TGTGCCAGCAGCTTAGATTTCCGGTCTCGGCAGGCGAATGGCTACACCTTC. Its protein is CASSLDFRSRQANGYTF.

The rearrangement joins TRBV7-9 to TRBJ2-3; possibly TRBD1 for D (5 bases). CDR1 and CDR2 (germline): SEHNR, FQNEAQ (reference sequence). CDR3 length: 17 amino acids. The V end was cut by 0 bases, the J end by 0 bases, with 13 bases between. Here the CDR3 DNA reads TGTGCCAGCAGCTTAGCAGGGGTCGGCGGAAGCACAGATACGCAGTATTTT. It codes for CASSLAGVGGSTDTQYF.

The V and J genes are TRBV19 and TRBJ1-3; 8 nucleotides match TRBD1. The CDR3 runs to 15 residues. CDR1 and CDR2 from the germline V gene are LNHDA and SQIVND (reference sequence). Unmatched junction bases numbered 2, after V lost 4 bases and J lost 0 bases. CDR3 residues: CASSTTGGSGNTIYF. For the CDR3, the DNA is TGTGCCAGTAGTACTACAGGGGGCTCTGGAAACACCATATATTTT.

The CDR3 DNA sequence: TGTGCCAGCAGCCAAGCCCTGAGGGAGACCCAGTACTTC. This gives the protein CASSQALRETQYF. The chain links TRBV3-1 (or the pseudogene TRBV3-2) to TRBJ2-5; D remains ambiguous. The CDR3 is 13 amino acids. Per germline, CDR1 LGHDT and CDR2 YNNKEL (reference sequence). V lost 1 base and J 5 bases, leaving 8 bases between the germline ends.

The chain carries TRBV23-1 and TRBJ2-7; 7 bases line up with TRBD1. TRBV23-1 is an open reading frame whose function is uncertain. The CDR3 length is 16 residues. V gave up 3 bases and J gave up 0 bases; unmatched junction bases: 8. This chain's CDR3 is CASSHTGDASSYEQYF. CDR3 nucleotides: TGCGCCAGCAGTCACACAGGGGACGCGAGCTCCTACGAGCAGTACTTC.

The chain carries TRBV5-4 and TRBJ1-2; TRBD1 matches 8 bases. J was trimmed by 2 bases and V by 4 bases; bases with no gene match: 4. Germline CDR1 is SGHNT and CDR2 is YYREEE (reference sequence). The CDR3 length is 14 residues. The CDR3 protein is CASSAGQGNYGYTF. The DNA of the CDR3 is TGTGCCAGCAGCGCCGGACAGGGCAACTATGGCTACACCTTC.

V and J are TRBV4-3 and TRBJ1-6; maybe TRBD1 (6 bases). V lost 0 bases, J lost 7 bases, and 10 bases lay in between. Germline loops: CDR1 LGHNA, CDR2 YSLEER. The CDR3 extends over 15 amino acids. Here the CDR3 reads CASSQDLDRNSPLHF. CDR3 nucleotides: TGCGCCAGCAGCCAAGATTTAGACAGGAATTCACCCCTCCACTTT.

This clone occurred a few times. This sequence joins TRBV15 and TRBJ2-1; possible D gene TRBD1, 5 bases. The CDR3 extends over 12 amino acids. V gave up 5 bases and J gave up 11 bases, with 13 bases separating them. CDR1 and CDR2 from the germline V gene are LNHNV and YYDKDF (reference sequence). The DNA of the CDR3 is TGTGCCACCAGCCAAAGGCAGGGAAAGCAGTTCTTC. Protein sequence: CATSQRQGKQFF.

The rearrangement joins TRBV6-4 to TRBJ1-2; no firm D call. This CDR3 has 11 residues. Trimming cost V 0 bases and J 7 bases, with 3 bases left between them. Germline V gives CDR1 MRHNA, CDR2 SNTAGT. The CDR3 reads CASSDSAGYTF. In DNA form, the CDR3 reads TGTGCCAGCAGTGACTCTGCTGGCTACACCTTC.